These 3 T cell receptor beta chains were all obtained from the same sample, sequenced in a study of OX40 agonist ivuxolimab in advanced cancers. The repertoire was sequenced with immunoSEQ multiplex PCR; TCRdb's copy has only in-frame clones and lacks some. Among around 67,000 clones listed, about 86% were seen once. The starting material was CD4+ or CD8+ T cells sorted from blood, obtained in a trial of the OX40 agonist ivuxolimab. These receptors were obtained from an adult with an advanced solid tumor such as melanoma, head and neck, liver or kidney cancer.

The V gene is TRBV9, the J gene TRBJ1-2; weak D call: TRBD1 (5 bases). The CDR3 runs 14 residues. Per germline, CDR1 SGDLS and CDR2 YYNGEE. V lost 0 bases to trimming and J lost 3 bases, with 9 bases between them. CDR3 DNA: TGTGCCAGCAGCGTAGCAGCGGGGGACTATGGCTACACCTTC. Translated: CASSVAAGDYGYTF.

A word on this clone: Relative to the germline gene, one junction end is altered; a read error may explain this. The chain joins TRBV6-1 to TRBJ2-5, with 7 bases aligning to TRBD2. The CDR3 sequence is 12 residues long. In germline, CDR1 is MNHNS, CDR2 SASEGT. CDR3 coding DNA: TGTGCCAGCAGTGAAGGGGGGGGAGGAATGGACTTC. Protein sequence: CASSEGGGGMDF.

The chain is built from TRBV11-2 and TRBJ2-3, with a tentative D call TRBD2 (6 bases). From germline, CDR1 is SGHAT and CDR2 FQNNGV. The CDR3 contains 15 residues. The V end was cut by 5 bases, the J end by 2 bases, with 14 bases between. In DNA, the CDR3 is TGTGCCAGCAGCCCCCTAGCGAGTTTCACAGATACGCAGTATTTT. This codes for CASSPLASFTDTQYF.